These 29 T cell receptor beta chains originate from one sample sequenced in a study of control samples from healthy donors and cancer patients. Libraries were prepared by immunoSEQ multiplex PCR; TCRdb keeps only in-frame clonotypes and omits some of them. Of some 120,000 clones listed, roughly 84% are singletons. The sample taken for sequencing was blood. These receptors came from a man between 40 and 49 years old in good health.

This clone came up once. The chain recombines TRBV30 with TRBJ1-4; D unresolved. The CDR3 totals 13 residues. Deletions cut 6 bases from V and 7 bases from J, with 15 bases between. The germline V gene encodes CDR1 GTSNPN and CDR2 SVGIG (reference sequence). The CDR3, as DNA: TGTGCCTGCTCCAATACGGGTTCTGAAAAACTGTTTTTT. This codes for CACSNTGSEKLFF.

V is TRBV24-1 and J is TRBJ1-4; no definite D call. Germline CDR1 is KGHDR and CDR2 is SFDVKD. With 7 bases removed from V and 5 bases from J, the gap between germline ends came to 7 bases. The CDR3 spans 12 residues. The CDR3: CATRKSNEKLFF. The CDR3 bases are TGTGCCACCAGGAAATCAAATGAAAAACTGTTTTTT.

The rearrangement links TRBV5-1 to TRBJ2-2; D uncertain. With 4 bases removed from V and 8 bases from J, the gap between germline ends came to 15 bases. CDR1 and CDR2 (germline): SGHRS, YFSETQ. The CDR3 totals 14 residues. The CDR3 protein is CASSPKNIGGELFF. For the CDR3, the DNA is TGCGCCAGCAGCCCAAAAAACATAGGGGGGGAGCTGTTTTTT. Based on the CDR3 plus reference TRBV5-1 and TRBJ2-2, the full variable domain is KAGVTQTPRYLIKTRGQQVTLSCSPISGHRSVSWYQQTPGQGLQFLFEYFSETQRNKGNFPGRFSGRQFSNSRSEMNVSTLELGDSALYLCASSPKNIGGELFFGEGSRLTVL.

This clone occurred once. This chain connects TRBV4-2 to TRBJ1-4; possibly TRBD1 for D (5 bases). This CDR3 spans 17 amino acids. The germline V gene has CDR1 LGHNA and CDR2 YNFKEQ. The V and J ends lost 1 base and 2 bases respectively, with 14 bases between them. In nucleotides, the CDR3 is TGTGCCAGCAGCCAAGTCCGGCAGGGAGGGACTAATGAAAAACTGTTTTTT. It translates to CASSQVRQGGTNEKLFF.

This clone turned up a few times. The chain employs TRBV27 and TRBJ1-3; D unresolved. The CDR3 is made up of 15 amino acids. Germline lookup yields CDR1 MNHEY and CDR2 SMNVEV (reference sequence). V was cut by 4 bases and J by 3 bases, with 13 bases left in between. Here the CDR3 reads CASSCRDHLGNTIYF. The CDR3 nucleotides read TGTGCCAGCAGTTGCCGGGATCATCTTGGAAACACCATATATTTT.

This sequence joins TRBV25-1 and TRBJ2-4, with a tentative D call TRBD2 (7 bases). CDR3 size: 17 residues. Looked up from germline, CDR1 is MGHDK and CDR2 is SYGVNS. With 1 base removed from V and 0 bases from J, the gap between germline ends came to 13 bases. The CDR3 nucleotides read TGTGCCAGCAGTGAATCGGGGGGCCTGGGAGCCAAAAACATTCAGTACTTC. Translation: CASSESGGLGAKNIQYF.

The chain combines TRBV29-1 with TRBJ2-5; D gene unclear. CDR3 size: 11 residues. Germline-derived CDR1 and CDR2 are SQVTM and ANQGSEA. V lost 0 bases to trimming and J lost 3 bases, with 2 bases between them. The CDR3 is CSVEDKETQYF. DNA for the CDR3: TGCAGCGTTGAAGACAAAGAGACCCAGTACTTC. Full variable domain (remainder filled in from reference TRBV29-1 and TRBJ2-5): SAVISQKPSRDICQRGTSLTIQCQVDSQVTMMFWYRQQPGQSLTLIATANQGSEATYESGFVIDKFPISRPNLTFSTLTVSNMSPEDSSIYLCSVEDKETQYFGPGTRLLVL.

The rearrangement joins TRBV2 to TRBJ1-6; D is undetermined. V lost 6 bases and J lost 14, with 20 bases in between. The CDR3 totals 14 residues. Germline V lookup: CDR1 SNHLY, CDR2 FYNNEI. CDR3 coding DNA: TGTGCCAGCAGCCCGGGATCAACTGGGAGGGCCCTCCACTTT. The encoded protein is CASSPGSTGRALHF.

The chain is built from TRBV29-1 and TRBJ2-5; no reliable D call. V was shortened by 3 bases and J by 3 bases, with 11 bases between the two germline ends. The CDR3 is 13 residues long. CDR1 is SQVTM, CDR2 ANQGSEA, per germline. CDR3 in DNA: TGCAGCGTTGATCGGGCTGTCGAAGAGACCCAGTACTTC. Translating gives CSVDRAVEETQYF. The full variable domain, rest sourced from reference TRBV29-1 and TRBJ2-5, is SAVISQKPSRDICQRGTSLTIQCQVDSQVTMMFWYRQQPGQSLTLIATANQGSEATYESGFVIDKFPISRPNLTFSTLTVSNMSPEDSSIYLCSVDRAVEETQYFGPGTRLLVL.

The chain recombines TRBV24-1 with TRBJ2-5; D tentatively reads TRBD1 or TRBD2 (5 bases each). V was trimmed by 4 bases and J by 2 bases, leaving 13 bases between them. Looked up from germline, CDR1 is KGHDR and CDR2 is SFDVKD. This CDR3 contains 15 residues. CDR3: CATSETGTAQETQYF. The CDR3 bases are TGTGCCACCAGTGAGACCGGGACGGCACAAGAGACCCAGTACTTC.

This rearrangement joins TRBV9 to TRBJ2-3, with TRBD1 identical over 8 bases. Germline loops: CDR1 SGDLS, CDR2 YYNGEE. CDR3 length: 15 amino acids. V was pared by 3 bases and J by 4 bases, with 7 bases of the junction left unmatched. CDR3 nucleotides: TGTGCCAGCAGCGAGGGACAGGCTTTCCCAGATACGCAGTATTTT. Translation gives CASSEGQAFPDTQYF.

This clone has at least ten counts. The J gene is TRBJ1-3, the V gene TRBV7-2; TRBD1 is a possible D gene (5 bases). Deletions cut 7 bases from V and 0 bases from J, with 16 bases between. Germline V CDR1 and CDR2: SGHTA, FQGNSA. CDR3 length equals 16 residues. The CDR3 region is CASTYQSGVSGNTIYF. The CDR3 DNA is TGTGCCAGCACCTATCAGTCGGGGGTCTCTGGAAACACCATATATTTT.

This clone has a single count. This chain uses TRBV5-1 with TRBJ1-2; D is ambiguous. Germline V CDR1 and CDR2: SGHRS, YFSETQ. V lost 0 bases, J lost 6 bases, and 12 bases lay in between. The CDR3 has 14 amino acids. The CDR3 spells CASSLGLGWDGYTF. CDR3 bases: TGCGCCAGCAGCTTGGGACTAGGTTGGGATGGCTACACCTTC.

This chain connects TRBV9 to TRBJ2-2, with TRBD1 as a possible D gene (5 bases). The CDR3 is 15 residues long. V was pared by 1 base and J by 4 bases, with 11 bases between. Looked up from germline, CDR1 is SGDLS and CDR2 is YYNGEE. Written as DNA, the CDR3 is TGTGCCAGCAGCGTACTACAGGCGTTCACCGGGGAGCTGTTTTTT. Translating gives CASSVLQAFTGELFF.

The V gene is TRBV24-1, the J gene TRBJ2-3; a weak D match, TRBD1 (5 bases). There are 16 residues in the CDR3. Trimming cost V 0 bases and J 2 bases, with 11 bases left between them. Germline lookup yields CDR1 KGHDR and CDR2 SFDVKD. The CDR3 coding sequence is TGTGCCACCAGTGATTTGCAGGGCGCCGACACAGATACGCAGTATTTT. It encodes CATSDLQGADTDTQYF.

This clone showed up just a few times. The V gene is TRBV5-1, the J gene TRBJ2-2; the D gene could be TRBD1 or TRBD2 (5 bases each). V lost 4 bases and J 6 bases, leaving 22 bases between the germline ends. The CDR3 has 17 amino acids. CDR1 is SGHRS, CDR2 YFSETQ, per germline. DNA of the CDR3: TGCGCCAGCAGCCCGTTTTATGCCAGGGAGAGCGCCGGGGAGCTGTTTTTT. This encodes CASSPFYARESAGELFF.

V is TRBV7-2 and J is TRBJ1-2; perhaps TRBD1 as D (6 bases). The CDR3 contains 17 residues. CDR1 and CDR2 from the germline V gene are SGHTA and FQGNSA. Trimming pared 5 bases from V and 4 bases from J, leaving 23 bases between. CDR3 coding DNA: TGTGCCAGCAGCGCACAGAGGCTCGGACAGTTTTTCTATGGCTACACCTTC. Amino acids: CASSAQRLGQFFYGYTF.

This sequence joins TRBV18 and TRBJ2-1; a possible D gene is TRBD1 (5 bases). The CDR3 contains 17 residues. Germline V lookup: CDR1 KGHSH, CDR2 LQKENI. Trimming left V 1 base short and J 3 bases short, with 16 bases between. The DNA of the CDR3 is TGTGCCAGCTCACCACGTCAGGGTCCCACATACTACAATGAGCAGTTCTTC. This encodes CASSPRQGPTYYNEQFF.

The chain is built from TRBV6-5 and TRBJ1-6; D gene ambiguous. V lost 0 bases, J lost 7 bases, and 13 bases lay in between. Germline-derived CDR1 and CDR2 are MNHEY and SVGAGI. The CDR3 is 16 amino acids. Here the CDR3 DNA reads TGTGCCAGCAGTTACTCGTTTAGGCTGATAAATTCACCCCTCCACTTT. Protein product: CASSYSFRLINSPLHF.

V is TRBV7-2 and J is TRBJ2-3; TRBD2 matches 11 bases. Losses at the gene ends were 5 bases for V and 1 base for J; bases not matched to a gene: 2. The CDR3 has 15 residues. CDR1 is SGHTA and CDR2 is FQGNSA in the germline V gene. CDR3 sequence reads: CASSPTSGGTDTQYF. In nucleotides, the CDR3 is TGTGCCAGCAGCCCGACTAGCGGGGGCACAGATACGCAGTATTTT. Drawing the rest from reference TRBV7-2 and TRBJ2-3, the complete variable domain is GAGVSQSPSNKVTEKGKDVELRCDPISGHTALYWYRQSLGQGLEFLIYFQGNSAPDKSGLPSDRFSAERTGGSVSTLTIQRTQQEDSAVYLCASSPTSGGTDTQYFGPGTRLTVL.

This rearrangement joins TRBV5-1 to TRBJ1-2, with unresolved D. CDR1 and CDR2 from the germline V gene are SGHRS and YFSETQ. Deletions cut 3 bases from V and 2 bases from J, with 2 bases between. This CDR3 region has 11 residues. In nucleotides, the CDR3 is TGCGCCAGCAGCTCCAACTATGGCTACACCTTC. Protein product: CASSSNYGYTF.

The table lists this clone with a count of one. The chain couples TRBV7-2 to TRBJ2-1, with unresolved D. CDR1 and CDR2 from the germline V gene are SGHTA and FQGNSA. V lost 4 bases and J lost 5, with 12 bases in between. The length of the CDR3 is 14 residues. CDR3 nucleotides: TGTGCCAGCAGCTCCACCGGGCAGCACAATGAGCAGTTCTTC. This translates into CASSSTGQHNEQFF.

This chain uses TRBV7-8 with TRBJ2-3; 13 positions match TRBD2. CDR1 and CDR2 (germline): SGHVS, FQNEAQ. The CDR3 is 17 residues long. The V segment lost 5 bases and the J segment 2 bases; nucleotides outside the gene matches: 7. The CDR3 sequence: CASSPRLAGGNTDTQYF. CDR3 in DNA: TGTGCCAGCAGCCCGCGACTAGCGGGGGGTAACACAGATACGCAGTATTTT. Full variable domain (outside the CDR3, taken from reference TRBV7-8 and TRBJ2-3): GAGVSQSPRYKVAKRGQDVALRCDPISGHVSLFWYQQALGQGPEFLTYFQNEAQLDKSGLPSDRFFAERPEGSVSTLKIQRTQQEDSAVYLCASSPRLAGGNTDTQYFGPGTRLTVL.

The V and J genes are TRBV6-1 and TRBJ1-2, with 8 bases that match TRBD1. Trimming took 3 bases from V and 5 from J; bases not matched to a gene: 5. The CDR3 totals 14 residues. Germline V lookup: CDR1 MNHNS, CDR2 SASEGT. CDR3 in amino acids: CASSDLRGRYGYTF. The CDR3 DNA reads as TGTGCCAGCAGTGACCTCAGGGGGCGATATGGCTACACCTTC.

In the case of this clone: Since the CDR3 does not end with the conserved phenylalanine or tryptophan, this likely comes from a read error. V usage is TRBV11-1 and J usage is TRBJ1-2; possible D gene TRBD1, 5 bases. Germline V gene data show CDR1 as SGHAT and CDR2 as FQDESV (reference sequence). This CDR3 is built from 12 residues. Between the trimmed V and J ends, which lost 5 bases and 6 bases, there was a span of 10 bases. CDR3 sequence reads: CASSGGGDGYTL. CDR3 DNA sequence: TGTGCCAGCAGCGGGGGAGGGGATGGCTACACCCTC.

The chain is built from TRBV13 and TRBJ1-5, with 9 bases fitting TRBD1. The CDR3 has 17 residues. With 4 bases clipped from V and 1 base from J, the junction kept 8 bases outside the gene matches. Germline V gives CDR1 PRHDT, CDR2 FYEKMQ (reference sequence). The CDR3 reads CASSSNRGLESNQPQHF. In DNA, the CDR3 is TGTGCCAGCAGCTCGAACAGGGGGCTTGAGAGCAATCAGCCCCAGCATTTT.

The sample holds one count of this clone. The CDR3 sequence is CAISDRGRSYNEQFF. CDR3 DNA sequence: TGTGCCATCAGTGATCGGGGCCGCTCCTACAATGAGCAGTTCTTC. This chain links TRBV10-3 with TRBJ2-1, with D perhaps given as TRBD1 or TRBD2 (5 bases each). CDR1 and CDR2 from the germline V gene are ENHRY and SYGVKD. Trimming removed 3 bases from V and 0 bases from J, with 9 bases in between. The CDR3 sequence is 15 residues long.

This chain connects TRBV18 to TRBJ1-4; D may be TRBD1 (5 bases). Germline-derived CDR1 and CDR2 are KGHSH and LQKENI. V lost 5 bases to trimming and J lost 4 bases, with 8 bases between them. CDR3 length: 13 residues. The CDR3 nucleotides read TGTGCCAGCTCAATCGACAGTAATGAAAAACTGTTTTTT. Its translation is CASSIDSNEKLFF. The variable domain in full, with the rest retrieved from reference TRBV18 and TRBJ1-4, is NAGVMQNPRHLVRRRGQEARLRCSPMKGHSHVYWYRQLPEEGLKFMVYLQKENIIDESGMPKERFSAEFPKEGPSILRIQQVVRGDSAAYFCASSIDSNEKLFFGSGTQLSVL.

The DNA of the CDR3 is TGTGCCAGTAGCCCTGGGGGGTACACCGGGGAGCTGTTTTTT. It is translated as CASSPGGYTGELFF. The chain recombines TRBV19 with TRBJ2-2; D might be TRBD2 (6 bases). The CDR3 spans 14 residues. V was pared by 6 bases and J by 3 bases, with 11 bases between. Germline V gene lookup returns CDR1 LNHDA and CDR2 SQIVND (reference sequence).